This paragraph reports one TCR beta chain. Its antigen remains unknown. TCRdb reprocessed the reads via MiXCR and lists one record per CDR3 protein. This table holds approximately 910,000 distinct CDR3 sequences, roughly 30% found once. This sample was taken from a study of T cell repertoires in cytomegalovirus infection. Germline values: CDR1 ENHRY, CDR2 SYGVKD. CDR3 length: 15 residues. The ends were cut back, 5 bases at V and 4 bases at J, with 15 bases in the middle. The material was cultured CD8+ T cells from PBMCs, obtained from culture after CMV antigen stimulation. The chain recombines TRBV10-3 with TRBJ2-1; a weak D match, TRBD2 (7 bases). The clonotype comes from a human donor in good health (CMV status not recorded). Some clones in this sample may be carry-over from other donors' samples. CDR3 loop: CAISLGGPGYNEQFF. In DNA, the CDR3 is TGTGCCATCAGTTTGGGGGGGCCGGGGTACAATGAGCAGTTCTTC.